This T cell receptor beta chain derives from a study of T cells in Graves' hyperthyroidism and ophthalmopathy. This CDR3 has 19 residues. V lost 2 bases to trimming and J lost 1 base, with 22 bases between them. Germline V gives CDR1 SEHNR, CDR2 FQNEAQ (reference sequence). This clonotype was observed a few times. RNA transcripts were the template for amplifying TCR beta CDR3 regions. A set of HTBI primers served as the primers for a first-round RT-PCR of the TCR CDR3. TCRdb analysed the multiplex PCR reads with MiXCR anew, one entry per CDR3 protein. Among under 450,000 distinct CDR3 sequences listed, approximately 15% were seen once.

Sequencing was performed on blood. The sequence was obtained from a woman aged 18-30 years with Graves' hyperthyroidism. The chain recombines TRBV7-9 with TRBJ2-3, with D possibly TRBD2 on 5 matching bases. The CDR3 is CASSLTFKDLSRGTDTQYF. The CDR3 DNA follows: TGTGCCAGCAGCTTAACGTTTAAGGACCTTTCGAGGGGCACAGATACGCAGTATTTT.